This is a list of T cell receptor beta chains from one sample in a study of T cell repertoires in cytomegalovirus infection. No antigens are known for them. One entry per CDR3 protein results from TCRdb running MiXCR on the reads. This sample yields some 920,000 distinct CDR3 sequences, of which roughly a third are seen a single time; around 15% belongs to the top ten. The sample in question was cultured CD8+ T cells from PBMCs, obtained from culture after CMV antigen stimulation. These receptors were obtained from a human donor in good health (CMV status not recorded). Some clones in this sample may be carry-over from other donors' samples. The CDR3 runs from the conserved cysteine through the conserved F or W. Each record gives: clone size, J gene, D gene, V gene, CDR3 protein, CDR3 DNA. A D gene is named only where the DNA matches it firmly. Clone size is stated in some rows and not others, as once, few, many or a class when expanded.

clone size: few
J gene: TRBJ2-1
D gene: .
V gene: TRBV6-6
CDR3 protein: CASSYSEGGGQSEQFF
CDR3 DNA: TGTGCCAGCAGTTACTCGGAAGGGGGGGGGCAGAGTGAGCAGTTCTTC

clone size: many
J gene: TRBJ1-1
D gene: .
V gene: TRBV19
CDR3 protein: CASTGNTEAFF
CDR3 DNA: TGTGCCAGCACCGGGAACACTGAAGCTTTCTTT

clone size: once
J gene: TRBJ1-2
D gene: .
V gene: TRBV27
CDR3 protein: CASTRGLNYGYTF
CDR3 DNA: TGTGCCAGCACCCGGGGACTAAACTATGGCTACACCTTC

clone size: .
J gene: TRBJ2-1
D gene: .
V gene: TRBV29-1
CDR3 protein: CSVIQGRSYNEQFF
CDR3 DNA: TGCAGCGTGATACAGGGTCGATCCTACAATGAGCAGTTCTTC

clone size: .
J gene: TRBJ1-1
D gene: TRBD1
V gene: TRBV12-3/TRBV12-4
CDR3 protein: CASRRAAGGSEAFF
CDR3 DNA: TGTGCCAGCAGACGCGCAGCAGGGGGCTCTGAAGCTTTCTTT

clone size: few
J gene: TRBJ2-1
D gene: .
V gene: TRBV19
CDR3 protein: CASSIVRNEQFF
CDR3 DNA: TGTGCCAGTAGTATAGTACGCAATGAGCAGTTCTTC

clone size: .
J gene: TRBJ2-3
D gene: .
V gene: TRBV6-5
CDR3 protein: CASSYSGFRSDTQYF
CDR3 DNA: TGTGCCAGCAGTTACTCGGGGTTCAGGTCAGATACGCAGTATTTT

clone size: many
J gene: TRBJ1-2
D gene: TRBD1
V gene: TRBV19
CDR3 protein: CASSLGQADSNGYTF
CDR3 DNA: TGTGCCAGTAGTCTAGGACAGGCCGACTCCAATGGCTACACCTTC

clone size: .
J gene: TRBJ2-3
D gene: .
V gene: TRBV12-3/TRBV12-4
CDR3 protein: CASTIRPHGGTDTQYF
CDR3 DNA: TGTGCCAGCACTATCAGACCCCACGGGGGCACAGATACGCAGTATTTT

clone size: few
J gene: TRBJ2-5
D gene: TRBD1
V gene: TRBV6-5
CDR3 protein: CATRTGTQETQYF
CDR3 DNA: TGTGCCACCCGGACAGGGACTCAAGAGACCCAGTACTTC

clone size: .
J gene: TRBJ2-5
D gene: TRBD1
V gene: TRBV5-6
CDR3 protein: CASSLDRDSAQETQYF
CDR3 DNA: TGTGCCAGCAGCTTGGATCGGGACAGCGCTCAAGAGACCCAGTACTTC

clone size: .
J gene: TRBJ1-6
D gene: TRBD1
V gene: TRBV27
CDR3 protein: CASNSGTAPSPLHF
CDR3 DNA: TGTGCCAGCAACTCCGGGACAGCTCCTTCACCCCTCCACTTT

clone size: .
J gene: TRBJ2-1
D gene: TRBD1
V gene: TRBV6-6
CDR3 protein: CASSYWDSDNEQFF
CDR3 DNA: TGTGCCAGCAGTTACTGGGACAGTGACAATGAGCAGTTCTTC

clone size: .
J gene: TRBJ2-2
D gene: .
V gene: TRBV12-5
CDR3 protein: CASGLVYTGELFF
CDR3 DNA: TGTGCTAGTGGTTTGGTATACACCGGGGAGCTGTTTTTT

clone size: .
J gene: TRBJ1-2
D gene: .
V gene: TRBV27
CDR3 protein: CASSPRGSNYGYTF
CDR3 DNA: TGTGCCAGCAGCCCTAGGGGGTCTAACTATGGCTACACCTTC

clone size: .
J gene: TRBJ1-3
D gene: .
V gene: TRBV3-1
CDR3 protein: CASSPLLGQLRNTIYF
CDR3 DNA: TGTGCCAGCAGCCCCCTACTTGGACAGTTGAGGAACACCATATATTTT

clone size: many
J gene: TRBJ2-2
D gene: .
V gene: TRBV6-1
CDR3 protein: CASSWGAGELFF
CDR3 DNA: TGTGCCAGCAGTTGGGGGGCCGGGGAGCTGTTTTTT

clone size: .
J gene: TRBJ1-1
D gene: .
V gene: TRBV27
CDR3 protein: CASSAQAFSNTEAFF
CDR3 DNA: TGTGCCAGCAGTGCCCAGGCGTTTTCGAACACTGAAGCTTTCTTT

clone size: .
J gene: TRBJ2-1
D gene: TRBD2
V gene: TRBV4-1
CDR3 protein: CASSQDRLAGNEQFF
CDR3 DNA: TGCGCCAGCAGCCAAGATCGACTAGCGGGCAATGAGCAGTTCTTC

clone size: few
J gene: TRBJ2-5
D gene: .
V gene: TRBV18
CDR3 protein: CASSLPARPEETQYF
CDR3 DNA: TGTGCCAGCTCACTTCCTGCCAGGCCCGAAGAGACCCAGTACTTC

clone size: .
J gene: TRBJ1-4
D gene: .
V gene: TRBV20-1
CDR3 protein: CSARASQGRWEKLFF
CDR3 DNA: TGCAGTGCTAGAGCATCTCAGGGGCGTTGGGAAAAACTGTTTTTT

clone size: few
J gene: TRBJ1-5
D gene: .
V gene: TRBV28
CDR3 protein: CASGAPGHNQPQHF
CDR3 DNA: TGTGCCAGCGGGGCCCCCGGACACAATCAGCCCCAGCATTTT

clone size: .
J gene: TRBJ2-5
D gene: TRBD2
V gene: TRBV14
CDR3 protein: CASSQDRRLAEYQETQYF
CDR3 DNA: TGTGCCAGCAGCCAAGATAGGAGACTAGCGGAGTACCAAGAGACCCAGTACTTC

clone size: .
J gene: TRBJ1-6
D gene: TRBD1
V gene: TRBV6-2/TRBV6-3
CDR3 protein: CASSSGTGHSPLHF
CDR3 DNA: TGTGCCAGCAGTTCCGGGACAGGGCATTCACCCCTCCACTTT

clone size: .
J gene: TRBJ2-1
D gene: .
V gene: TRBV12-5
CDR3 protein: CASFGYNEQFF
CDR3 DNA: TGTGCTAGTTTCGGCTACAATGAGCAGTTCTTC

clone size: many
J gene: TRBJ2-1
D gene: .
V gene: TRBV6-2/TRBV6-3
CDR3 protein: CASSYSIRTDYNEQFF
CDR3 DNA: TGTGCCAGCAGTTACTCGATTCGGACAGACTACAATGAGCAGTTCTTC

clone size: .
J gene: TRBJ2-7
D gene: .
V gene: TRBV6-1
CDR3 protein: CASTLGYEQYF
CDR3 DNA: TGTGCCAGCACCCTAGGCTACGAGCAGTACTTC

clone size: .
J gene: TRBJ2-7
D gene: .
V gene: TRBV20-1
CDR3 protein: CSARPYGPSRYEQYF
CDR3 DNA: TGCAGTGCCCGCCCATATGGGCCGTCCAGATACGAGCAGTACTTC

clone size: .
J gene: TRBJ1-1
D gene: .
V gene: TRBV12-3/TRBV12-4
CDR3 protein: CASTFRGGLEAEAFF
CDR3 DNA: TGTGCCAGCACCTTCCGCGGGGGGCTAGAAGCTGAAGCTTTCTTT

clone size: few
J gene: TRBJ2-7
D gene: .
V gene: TRBV14
CDR3 protein: CASSHGADFHEQYF
CDR3 DNA: TGTGCCAGCAGCCATGGGGCGGACTTCCACGAGCAGTACTTC

clone size: many
J gene: TRBJ2-3
D gene: TRBD2
V gene: TRBV7-6
CDR3 protein: CASSLGSGGVDTQYF
CDR3 DNA: TGTGCCAGCAGCTTAGGTAGCGGGGGAGTAGATACGCAGTATTTT

clone size: many
J gene: TRBJ1-5
D gene: .
V gene: TRBV6-5
CDR3 protein: CASSPFRDSNQPQHF
CDR3 DNA: TGTGCCAGCAGCCCCTTCAGGGATAGCAATCAGCCCCAGCATTTT

clone size: .
J gene: TRBJ2-3
D gene: TRBD2
V gene: TRBV2
CDR3 protein: CASRGEGPRTDTQYF
CDR3 DNA: TGTGCCAGCAGGGGGGAGGGGCCCCGAACAGATACGCAGTATTTT

clone size: many
J gene: TRBJ2-3
D gene: TRBD2
V gene: TRBV6-2/TRBV6-3
CDR3 protein: CASSPQTSGGDTQYF
CDR3 DNA: TGTGCCAGCAGTCCTCAGACTAGCGGGGGTGATACGCAGTATTTT

clone size: once
J gene: TRBJ2-3
D gene: TRBD2
V gene: TRBV4-1
CDR3 protein: CASSRKGSGAFADTQYF
CDR3 DNA: TGCGCCAGCAGCCGTAAGGGTAGCGGGGCGTTCGCAGATACGCAGTATTTT

clone size: many
J gene: TRBJ2-1
D gene: TRBD1
V gene: TRBV7-3
CDR3 protein: CASSFSGGRDEQFF
CDR3 DNA: TGTGCCAGCAGCTTTTCAGGGGGCAGGGATGAGCAGTTCTTC

clone size: few
J gene: TRBJ2-1
D gene: TRBD1
V gene: TRBV6-5
CDR3 protein: CASNSGTDYNEQFF
CDR3 DNA: TGTGCCAGCAACTCCGGGACAGACTACAATGAGCAGTTCTTC

clone size: .
J gene: TRBJ2-1
D gene: TRBD2
V gene: TRBV5-1
CDR3 protein: CASSLSERGNPYNEQFF
CDR3 DNA: TGCGCCAGCAGCTTGTCAGAGCGGGGGAATCCCTACAATGAGCAGTTCTTC

clone size: .
J gene: TRBJ2-4
D gene: TRBD2
V gene: TRBV27
CDR3 protein: CASSLESGGNIQYF
CDR3 DNA: TGTGCCAGCAGTTTAGAAAGCGGGGGAAACATTCAGTACTTC

clone size: few
J gene: TRBJ2-6
D gene: .
V gene: TRBV6-2/TRBV6-3
CDR3 protein: CASSPRFVGANVLTF
CDR3 DNA: TGTGCCAGCAGCCCACGTTTTGTGGGGGCCAACGTCCTGACTTTC

clone size: .
J gene: TRBJ2-2
D gene: TRBD1
V gene: TRBV27
CDR3 protein: CASSSQYRDRGNTGELFF
CDR3 DNA: TGTGCCAGCAGTTCCCAATACCGGGACAGGGGGAACACCGGGGAGCTGTTTTTT

clone size: .
J gene: TRBJ2-7
D gene: .
V gene: TRBV19
CDR3 protein: CARSVTVGTPSYEQYF
CDR3 DNA: TGTGCCAGAAGTGTAACCGTCGGGACACCATCCTACGAGCAGTACTTC